This T cell receptor (beta chain) was identified in a study of brain T cells in children with intractable seizures (dated by TCRdb to about 2021). Broadly, across the study: Resected brain tissue from about 50 pediatric epilepsy surgery cases was first screened for immune gene transcripts using a NanoString immunology panel. Among the approximately twelve selected surgery cases, eight also had pre-surgery blood sequenced, leaving four with brain tissue only.

The sample's time point, from its label and the paper: resected brain tissue, or blood drawn just prior to surgery. The surgery cases showing the highest brain T cell transcript signatures were chosen for TCR beta chain sequencing of brain tissue and, when available, of blood. Patients had been treated with at least one anti-epileptic drug before surgery. The TCR-sequenced patients were children whose drug-resistant epilepsy was caused by tuberous sclerosis complex, focal cortical dysplasia, Rasmussen encephalitis or hemimegalencephaly. Blood samples were drawn just before the epilepsy surgery. Bulk genomic DNA was extracted from unsorted brain tissue and whole blood with the Monarch genomic DNA purification kit. The paper as a whole reports these results and caveats: Because pre- and post-surgery blood were sequenced to different depths, clones absent from the pre-surgery sample may reflect undersampling. Viral specificity was inferred solely from CDR3 sequence similarity, and the HCMV serostatus of the patients was not known.

The immunoSEQ assay was used to generate TCR beta chain sequences from genomic DNA. The authors' analysis ran thus. Any CDR3 sequence that did not begin with the conserved framework cysteine at position 104 was removed by hand. Clonality was calculated as one minus the normalized Shannon's Diversity Index, with values ranging from 0 (maximal diversity) to 1 (oligoclonal). Chi-squared comparison-of-proportions tests were used to check whether the frequency of the same CDR3 differed between samples, for example brain versus blood. Public clonotypes were found through immuneACCESS searches, while the VDJdb browser was used to judge similarity to known antiviral clonotypes. TCRdb obtained this table from immuneACCESS and retained in-frame rearrangements with V and J assigned. These tables miss some clones; where compared with another copy, unresolved V genes account for less than half of the shortfall, and the remainder is unexplained. V and J calls and clone size are those listed in that table; D and trimming were worked out from the DNA. This sample holds about 20,000 clones; roughly 92% were observed only once. About 6.8% of the sample lies in the top ten.

As regards this clone: Its antigen is currently not known. There are no base qualities to consult, and no much larger clone falls within one base.

From the cysteine up to the phenylalanine, the CDR3 has a length of 15 residues. The retained sequence is limited to the CDR3, 45 bases, with the frame set at the first base. The germline V gene sets CDR1 to KGHDR and CDR2 to SFDVKD. V loses 0 bases of germline sequence and J loses 0 bases, and the interval between the two ends is 5 bases. The sequence derives from a boy aged 10-17 years with focal cortical dysplasia and intractable seizures. This specimen was peripheral blood, taken at surgery. The rearranged segments are TRBV24-1 and TRBJ2-1, and perhaps TRBD1 as D gene, on 5 matching bases. DNA sequence: TGTGCCACCAGTGATTTGGACAGCTCCTACAATGAGCAGTTCTTC. Translated, it gives CATSDLDSSYNEQFF.